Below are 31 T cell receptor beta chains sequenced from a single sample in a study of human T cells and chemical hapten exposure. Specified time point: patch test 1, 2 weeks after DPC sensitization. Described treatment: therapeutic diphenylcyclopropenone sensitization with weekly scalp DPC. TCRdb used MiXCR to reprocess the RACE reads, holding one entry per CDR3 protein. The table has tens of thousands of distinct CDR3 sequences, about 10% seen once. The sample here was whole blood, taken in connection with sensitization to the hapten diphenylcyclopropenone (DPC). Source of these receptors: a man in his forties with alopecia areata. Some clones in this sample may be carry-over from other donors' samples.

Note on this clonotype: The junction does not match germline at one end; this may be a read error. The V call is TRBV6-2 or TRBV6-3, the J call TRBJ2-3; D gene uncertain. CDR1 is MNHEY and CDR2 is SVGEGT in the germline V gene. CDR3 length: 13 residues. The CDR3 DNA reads TGCGCCAGCAGAAATCCCTCCAAAGATACGCAGTATTTT. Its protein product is CASRNPSKDTQYF.

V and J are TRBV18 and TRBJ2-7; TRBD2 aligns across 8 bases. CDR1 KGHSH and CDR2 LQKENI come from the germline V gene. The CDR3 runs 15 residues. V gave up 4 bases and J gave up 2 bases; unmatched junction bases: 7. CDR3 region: CASSLSGRSPYEQYF. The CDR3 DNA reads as TGTGCCAGCTCACTCAGCGGGAGATCCCCCTACGAGCAGTACTTC.

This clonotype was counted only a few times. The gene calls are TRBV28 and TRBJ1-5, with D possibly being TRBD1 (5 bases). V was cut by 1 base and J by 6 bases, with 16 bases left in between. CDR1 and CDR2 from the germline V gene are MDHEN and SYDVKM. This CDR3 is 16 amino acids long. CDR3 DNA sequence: TGTGCCAGCAGTTTATTAGGCCCCGGGACCGGTCAGCCCCAGCATTTT. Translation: CASSLLGPGTGQPQHF.

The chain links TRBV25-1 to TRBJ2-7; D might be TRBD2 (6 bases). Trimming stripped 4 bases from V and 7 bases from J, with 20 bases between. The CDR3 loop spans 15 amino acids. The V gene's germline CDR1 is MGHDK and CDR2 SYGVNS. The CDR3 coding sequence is TGTGCCAGCAGTGCCGCCGGAGGACTACCTTGGGAGCAGTACTTC. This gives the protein CASSAAGGLPWEQYF.

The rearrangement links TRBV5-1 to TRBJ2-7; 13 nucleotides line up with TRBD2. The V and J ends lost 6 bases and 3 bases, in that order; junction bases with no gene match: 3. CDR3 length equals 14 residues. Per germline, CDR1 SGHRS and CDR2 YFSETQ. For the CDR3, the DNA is TGCGCCAGCACCGGACTAGCGGGGGACTACGAGCAGTACTTC. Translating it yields CASTGLAGDYEQYF.

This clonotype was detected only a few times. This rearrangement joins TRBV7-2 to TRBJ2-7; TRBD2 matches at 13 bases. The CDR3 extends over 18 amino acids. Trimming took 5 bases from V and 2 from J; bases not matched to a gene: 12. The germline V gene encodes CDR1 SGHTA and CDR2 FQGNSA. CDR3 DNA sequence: TGTGCCAGCAGCCCCCGGGGACTAGCGGGAAGTTTACCCTACGAGCAGTACTTC. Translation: CASSPRGLAGSLPYEQYF.

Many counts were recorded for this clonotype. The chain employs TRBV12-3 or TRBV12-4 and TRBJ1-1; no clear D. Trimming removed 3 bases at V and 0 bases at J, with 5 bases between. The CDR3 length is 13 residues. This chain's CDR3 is CASSFQVNTEAFF. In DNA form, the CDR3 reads TGTGCCAGCAGTTTCCAGGTGAACACTGAAGCTTTCTTT.

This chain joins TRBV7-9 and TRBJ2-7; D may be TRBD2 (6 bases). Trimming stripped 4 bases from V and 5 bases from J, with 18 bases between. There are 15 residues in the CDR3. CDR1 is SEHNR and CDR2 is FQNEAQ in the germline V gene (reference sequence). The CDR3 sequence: CASSSRRGEADEQYV. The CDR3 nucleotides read TGTGCCAGCAGCTCCCGACGAGGGGAGGCGGACGAGCAGTACGTC.

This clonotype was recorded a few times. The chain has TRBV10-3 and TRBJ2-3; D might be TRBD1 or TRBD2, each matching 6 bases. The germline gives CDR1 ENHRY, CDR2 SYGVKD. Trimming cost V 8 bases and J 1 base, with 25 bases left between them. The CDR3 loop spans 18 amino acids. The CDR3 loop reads CAIRGGGGRDFRTDTQYF. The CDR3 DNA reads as TGTGCCATCCGAGGAGGGGGTGGCAGAGACTTCCGCACAGATACGCAGTATTTT.

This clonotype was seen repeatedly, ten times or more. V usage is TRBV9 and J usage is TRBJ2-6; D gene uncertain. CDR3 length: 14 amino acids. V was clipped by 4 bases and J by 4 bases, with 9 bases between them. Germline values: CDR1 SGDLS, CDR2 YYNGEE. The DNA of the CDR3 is TGTGCCAGCAGCCCCAGTTCCGGGGCCAACGTCCTGACTTTC. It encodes CASSPSSGANVLTF.

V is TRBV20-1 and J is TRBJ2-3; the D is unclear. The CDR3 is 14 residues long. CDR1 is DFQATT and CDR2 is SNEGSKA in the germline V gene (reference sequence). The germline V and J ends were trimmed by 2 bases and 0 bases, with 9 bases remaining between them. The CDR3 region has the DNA TGCAGTGCTAGACCAGACGGGAGCACAGATACGCAGTATTTT. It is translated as CSARPDGSTDTQYF.

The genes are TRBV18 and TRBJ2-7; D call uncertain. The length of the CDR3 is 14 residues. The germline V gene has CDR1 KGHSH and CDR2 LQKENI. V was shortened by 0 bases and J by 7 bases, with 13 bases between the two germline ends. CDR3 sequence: CASSPPFSPGEQYV. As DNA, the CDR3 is TGTGCCAGCTCACCACCCTTCAGCCCTGGGGAGCAGTACGTC.

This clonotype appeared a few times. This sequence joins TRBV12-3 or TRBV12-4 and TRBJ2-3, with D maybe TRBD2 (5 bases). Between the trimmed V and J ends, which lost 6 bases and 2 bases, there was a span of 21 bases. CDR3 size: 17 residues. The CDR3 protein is CASSRTPGLPPTDTQYF. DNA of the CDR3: TGTGCCAGCAGCCGTACACCCGGACTGCCACCCACAGATACGCAGTATTTT.

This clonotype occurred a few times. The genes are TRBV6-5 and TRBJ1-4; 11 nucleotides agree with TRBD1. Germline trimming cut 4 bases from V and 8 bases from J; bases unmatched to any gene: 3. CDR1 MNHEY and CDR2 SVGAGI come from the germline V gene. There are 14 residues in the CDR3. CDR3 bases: TGTGCCAGCAGTTGGACAGGGGGCCGAGAAAAACTGTTTTTT. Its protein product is CASSWTGGREKLFF.

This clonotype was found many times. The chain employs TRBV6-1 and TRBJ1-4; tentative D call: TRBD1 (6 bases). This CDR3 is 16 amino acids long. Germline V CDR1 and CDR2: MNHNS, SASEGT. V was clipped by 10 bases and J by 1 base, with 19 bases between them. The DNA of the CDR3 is TGTGCCACCGGGACGGGGGGCGCGGGAACTAATGAAAAACTGTTTTTT. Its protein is CATGTGGAGTNEKLFF.

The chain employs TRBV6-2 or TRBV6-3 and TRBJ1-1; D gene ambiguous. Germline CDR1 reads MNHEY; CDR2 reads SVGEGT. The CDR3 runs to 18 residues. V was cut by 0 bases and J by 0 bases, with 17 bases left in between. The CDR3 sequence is CASSYSLQTHHLNTEAFF. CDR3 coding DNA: TGTGCCAGCAGTTACTCGCTCCAGACCCACCATCTGAACACTGAAGCTTTCTTT.

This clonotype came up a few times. CDR3 residues: CASSPDRSYEQYV. The CDR3 nucleotides are TGTGCCAGCAGCCCCGACAGGTCCTACGAGCAGTACGTC. V and J are TRBV2 and TRBJ2-7, with a possible D match to TRBD1 (6 bases). Germline V gene data show CDR1 as SNHLY and CDR2 as FYNNEI. V was clipped by 6 bases and J by 1 base, with 10 bases between them. There are 13 residues in the CDR3.

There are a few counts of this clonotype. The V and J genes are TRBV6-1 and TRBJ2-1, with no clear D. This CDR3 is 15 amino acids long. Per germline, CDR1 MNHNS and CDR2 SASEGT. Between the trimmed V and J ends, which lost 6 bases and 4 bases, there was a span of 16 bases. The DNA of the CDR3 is TGTGCCAGCAGAGTTCCTAGTGGTATATACAATGAGCAGTTCTTC. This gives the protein CASRVPSGIYNEQFF.

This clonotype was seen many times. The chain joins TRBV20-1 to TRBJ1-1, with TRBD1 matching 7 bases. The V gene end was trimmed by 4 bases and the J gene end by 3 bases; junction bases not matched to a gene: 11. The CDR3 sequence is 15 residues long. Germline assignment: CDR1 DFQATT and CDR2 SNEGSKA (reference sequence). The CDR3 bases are TGCAGTGCTATACTGGGACAGCTCCGAGACACTGAAGCTTTCTTT. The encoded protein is CSAILGQLRDTEAFF.

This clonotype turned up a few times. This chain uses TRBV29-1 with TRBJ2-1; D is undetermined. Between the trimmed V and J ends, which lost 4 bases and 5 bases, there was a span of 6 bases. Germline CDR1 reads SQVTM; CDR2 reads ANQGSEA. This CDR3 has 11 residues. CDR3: CSVAEDNEQFF. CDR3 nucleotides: TGCAGCGTTGCTGAAGACAATGAGCAGTTCTTC.

The CDR3 loop reads CASSSRTSGTGEQYV. The CDR3 coding sequence is TGTGCCAGCAGCTCGAGGACTAGCGGGACGGGGGAGCAGTACGTC. The chain uses TRBV7-8 and TRBJ2-7; 12 bases agree with TRBD2. The CDR3 is made up of 15 amino acids. Trimming took 4 bases from V and 7 from J; bases not matched to a gene: 8. CDR1 is SGHVS, CDR2 FQNEAQ, per germline.

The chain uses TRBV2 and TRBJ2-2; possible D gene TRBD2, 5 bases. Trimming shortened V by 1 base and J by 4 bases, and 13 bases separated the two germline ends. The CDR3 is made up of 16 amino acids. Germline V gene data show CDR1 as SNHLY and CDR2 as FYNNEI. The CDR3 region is CASSEESQRFTGELFF. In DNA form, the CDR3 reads TGTGCCAGCAGTGAAGAATCACAGCGGTTCACCGGGGAGCTGTTTTTT.

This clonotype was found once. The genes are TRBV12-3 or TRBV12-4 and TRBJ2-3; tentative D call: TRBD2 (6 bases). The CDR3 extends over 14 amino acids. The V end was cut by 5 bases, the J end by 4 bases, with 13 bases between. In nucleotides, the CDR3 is TGTGCCAGCAGTCCCAACCGGGACTCAGATACGCAGTATTTT. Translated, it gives CASSPNRDSDTQYF.

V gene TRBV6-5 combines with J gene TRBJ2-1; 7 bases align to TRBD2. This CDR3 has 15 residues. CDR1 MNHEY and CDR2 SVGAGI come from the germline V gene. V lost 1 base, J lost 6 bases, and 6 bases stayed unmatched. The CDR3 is CASSYWREPSNEQFF. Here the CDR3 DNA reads TGTGCCAGCAGTTACTGGCGGGAGCCTTCCAATGAGCAGTTCTTC.

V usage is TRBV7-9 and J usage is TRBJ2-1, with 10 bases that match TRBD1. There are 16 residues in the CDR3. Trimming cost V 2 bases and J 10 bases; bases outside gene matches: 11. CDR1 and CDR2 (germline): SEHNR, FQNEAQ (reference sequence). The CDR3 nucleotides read TGTGCCAGCAGCTTACTACCGGACAGGGGGTCCAACGAGCAGTTCTTC. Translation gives CASSLLPDRGSNEQFF.

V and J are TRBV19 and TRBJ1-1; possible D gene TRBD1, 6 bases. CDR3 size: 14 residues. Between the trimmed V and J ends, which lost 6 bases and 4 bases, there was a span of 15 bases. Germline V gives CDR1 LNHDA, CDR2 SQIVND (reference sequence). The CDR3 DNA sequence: TGTGCCAGTAGCCCCGTGGGGGGCGGCACTGAAGCTTTCTTT. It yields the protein CASSPVGGGTEAFF.

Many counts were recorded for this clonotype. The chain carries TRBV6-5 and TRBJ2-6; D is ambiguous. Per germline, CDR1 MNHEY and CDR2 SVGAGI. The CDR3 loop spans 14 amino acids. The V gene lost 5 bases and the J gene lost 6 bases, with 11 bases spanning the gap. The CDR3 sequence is CASSEQPAANVLTF. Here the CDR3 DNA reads TGTGCCAGCAGTGAGCAGCCTGCGGCCAACGTCCTGACTTTC.

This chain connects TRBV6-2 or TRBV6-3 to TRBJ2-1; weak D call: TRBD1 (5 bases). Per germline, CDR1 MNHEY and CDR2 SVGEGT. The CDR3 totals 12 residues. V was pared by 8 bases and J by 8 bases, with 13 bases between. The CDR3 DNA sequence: TGTGCCAGCGGGGATTGGGGCTATGAGCAGTTCTTC. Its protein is CASGDWGYEQFF.

This chain's CDR3 is CASSLASASSYEQYF. CDR3 nucleotides: TGTGCCAGCAGCTTAGCTAGCGCGAGCTCCTACGAGCAGTACTTC. The chain couples TRBV7-2 to TRBJ2-7, with D possibly matching TRBD2 (5 bases). V lost 0 bases to trimming and J lost 0 bases, with 9 bases between them. The length of the CDR3 is 15 residues. CDR1 and CDR2 (germline): SGHTA, FQGNSA.

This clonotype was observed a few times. The CDR3 DNA sequence: TGTGCCAGCAGCCATGACAGGGTGACAGATACGCAGTATTTT. Its protein product is CASSHDRVTDTQYF. The chain is built from TRBV3-1 and TRBJ2-3; 7 bases fit TRBD1. The germline gives CDR1 LGHDT, CDR2 YNNKEL (reference sequence). CDR3 length: 14 residues. Trimming at V came to 3 bases and at J to 3 bases, leaving 3 bases not matched to a gene.

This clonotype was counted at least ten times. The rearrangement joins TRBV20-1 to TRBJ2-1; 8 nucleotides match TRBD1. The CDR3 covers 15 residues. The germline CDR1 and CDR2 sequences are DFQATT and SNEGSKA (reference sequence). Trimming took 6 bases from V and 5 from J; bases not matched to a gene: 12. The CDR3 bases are TGCAGTGCGGACAGGGCCCAGACCTTAAACAATGAGCAGTTCTTC. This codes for CSADRAQTLNNEQFF.